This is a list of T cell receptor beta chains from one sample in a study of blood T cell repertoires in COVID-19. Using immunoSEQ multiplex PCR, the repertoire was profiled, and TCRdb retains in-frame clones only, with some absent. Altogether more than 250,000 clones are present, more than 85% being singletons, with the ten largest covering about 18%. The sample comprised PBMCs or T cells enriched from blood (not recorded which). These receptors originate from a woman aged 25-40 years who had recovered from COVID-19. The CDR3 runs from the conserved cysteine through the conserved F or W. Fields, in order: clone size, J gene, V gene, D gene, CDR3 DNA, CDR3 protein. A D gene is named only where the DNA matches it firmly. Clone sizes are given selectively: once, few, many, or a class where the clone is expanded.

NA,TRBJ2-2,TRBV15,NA,TGTGCCGCCACTTCCAGGGTGACCGGGGAGCTGTTTTTT,CAATSRVTGELFF
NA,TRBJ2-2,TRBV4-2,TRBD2,TGTGCCAGCAGCCAAGTTCCGGGACTAGCGGGGGGCAGTAACACCGGGGAGCTGTTTTTT,CASSQVPGLAGGSNTGELFF
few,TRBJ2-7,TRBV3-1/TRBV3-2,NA,TGTGCCAGCAGCCGAAGCGGGTCCAGCTCCTACGAGCAGTACTTC,CASSRSGSSSYEQYF
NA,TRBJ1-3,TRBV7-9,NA,TGTGCCAGCAGCTTAAACGTAGGAGCAGGAAACACCATATATTTT,CASSLNVGAGNTIYF
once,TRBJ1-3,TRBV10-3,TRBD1,TGTGCCATCAGTGAGCCGACAGGGCTAGCTGGAAACACCATATATTTT,CAISEPTGLAGNTIYF
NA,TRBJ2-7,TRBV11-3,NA,TGTGCCAGCAGCGAAAACCCGGGATTCGAGCAGTACTTC,CASSENPGFEQYF
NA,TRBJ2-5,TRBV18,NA,TGTGCCAGCTCACCACCGGACAGTCTAGAGACCCAGTACTTC,CASSPPDSLETQYF
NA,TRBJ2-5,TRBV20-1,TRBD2,TGCAGTGCTAGTGGAACTAGCGGGGGGATAGGGGAGACCCAGTACTTC,CSASGTSGGIGETQYF
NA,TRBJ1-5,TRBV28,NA,TGTGCCAGCATCACACAGGGTTGGGGCAATCAGCCCCAGCATTTT,CASITQGWGNQPQHF
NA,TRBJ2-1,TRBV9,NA,TGTGCCAGCAGCGTAGCGGCAGGGAACAATGAGCAGTTCTTC,CASSVAAGNNEQFF
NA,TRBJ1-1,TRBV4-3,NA,TGCGCCAGCAGCCAAGAGTGGGGCATGGGCGCCCGATTCGGAGCTTTCTTT,CASSQEWGMGARFGAFF
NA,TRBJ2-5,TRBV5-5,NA,TGTGCCAGCAGCTTGAGGCAGGGGCGGCACGAGACCCAGTACTTC,CASSLRQGRHETQYF
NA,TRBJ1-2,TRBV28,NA,TGTGCCAGCAGTTTGGTAGGGGTAGACTATGGCTACACCTTC,CASSLVGVDYGYTF
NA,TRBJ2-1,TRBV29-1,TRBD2,TGCAGCGCCGGGGGACTAGCGGAGGCCAATGAGCAGTTCTTC,CSAGGLAEANEQFF
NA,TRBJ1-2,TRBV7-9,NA,TGTGCCAGCAGCTTAGATACAGGGTCCAGTGCTGGTGGCTACACCTTC,CASSLDTGSSAGGYTF
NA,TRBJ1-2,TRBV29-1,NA,TGCAGCCTGCGGGAGGGGTCTGGCTACACCTTC,CSLREGSGYTF
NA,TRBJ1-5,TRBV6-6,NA,TGTGCCAGCAGTTACCCGGAGGAAGATCAGCCCCAGCATTTT,CASSYPEEDQPQHF
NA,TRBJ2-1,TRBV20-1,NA,TGCAGTGCCCGGCGGTATGAGCAGTTCTTC,CSARRYEQFF
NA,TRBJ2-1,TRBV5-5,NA,TGTGCCAGCACCGAAATAGCTAACCCTTACAATGAGCAGTTCTTC,CASTEIANPYNEQFF
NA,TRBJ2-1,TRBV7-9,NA,TGTGCCAGCAGCTTAACCTTGGCGGAACCAGATTTCTTC,CASSLTLAEPDFF
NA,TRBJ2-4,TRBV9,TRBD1,TGTGCCAGCAGCGAGACCCCCCCAGACAGGGCTTTCCCGATAGCCAAAAACATTCAGTACTTC,CASSETPPDRAFPIAKNIQYF
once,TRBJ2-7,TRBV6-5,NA,TGTGCCAGCAGTTACCAGGGTAGATGGTACGAGCAGTACTTC,CASSYQGRWYEQYF